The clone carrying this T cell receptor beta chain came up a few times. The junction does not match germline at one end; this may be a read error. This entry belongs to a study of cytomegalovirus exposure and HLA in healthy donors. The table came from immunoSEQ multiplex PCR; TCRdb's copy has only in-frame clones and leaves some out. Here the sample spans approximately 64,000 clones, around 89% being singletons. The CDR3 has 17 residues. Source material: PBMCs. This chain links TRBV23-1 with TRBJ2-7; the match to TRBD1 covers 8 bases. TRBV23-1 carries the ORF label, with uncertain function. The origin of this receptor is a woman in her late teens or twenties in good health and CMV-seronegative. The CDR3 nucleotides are TGCGCCAGCAGTCAATCGAAGGGACAGGATTTTGGGGCCTGTCTGCACTTC. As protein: CASSQSKGQDFGACLHF.